The 3 T cell receptor beta chains below come from one sample, sequenced in a study of identical twins. TCRdb re-analysed the 5' RACE reads in MiXCR, keeping a single row per CDR3 protein. The sample consists of about 690,000 distinct CDR3 sequences, around 6% of them appearing once. Sequencing used naive T cells sorted from blood. The receptor set was obtained from a man younger than 35 in good health.

The sample holds a few counts of this clonotype. The V call is TRBV5-1, the J call TRBJ2-1; the match to TRBD1 covers 12 bases. This CDR3 has 16 amino acids. The germline gives CDR1 SGHRS, CDR2 YFSETQ. V was clipped by 3 bases and J by 2 bases; unmatched bases: 3. CDR3 DNA sequence: TGCGCCAGCAGCTGGGGGACAGGGGGCGCCTACAATGAGCAGTTCTTC. Encoded protein: CASSWGTGGAYNEQFF.

In this sample, this clonotype turned up many times. The J gene is TRBJ1-2, the V gene TRBV7-2, with TRBD1 matching over 8 bases. Germline values: CDR1 SGHTA, CDR2 FQGNSA. This CDR3 contains 16 residues. J gave up 3 bases and V 5 bases, and 11 bases lay outside the gene matches. The CDR3 sequence: CASSPGQVNTDYGYTF. DNA of the CDR3: TGTGCCAGCAGCCCGGGACAGGTGAATACGGACTATGGCTACACCTTC.

This clonotype was observed a few times. The chain employs TRBV5-1 and TRBJ2-1, with 7 bases that match TRBD1. The germline gives CDR1 SGHRS, CDR2 YFSETQ. This CDR3 region has 12 residues. V lost 0 bases, J lost 10 bases, and 1 base stayed unmatched. The CDR3 protein is CASSLEDREQFF. The CDR3, as DNA: TGCGCCAGCAGCTTGGAGGACAGGGAGCAGTTCTTC.